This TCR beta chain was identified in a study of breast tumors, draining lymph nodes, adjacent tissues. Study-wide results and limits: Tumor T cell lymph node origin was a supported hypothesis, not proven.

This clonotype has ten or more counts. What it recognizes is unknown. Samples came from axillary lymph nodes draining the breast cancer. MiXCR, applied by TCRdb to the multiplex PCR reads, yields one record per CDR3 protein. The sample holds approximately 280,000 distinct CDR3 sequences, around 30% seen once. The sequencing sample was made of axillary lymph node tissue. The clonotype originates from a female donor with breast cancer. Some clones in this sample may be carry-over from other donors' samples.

This chain's CDR3 is CASTEKSTRNTIYF. The CDR3 DNA reads TGTGCCAGTACCGAAAAAAGCACTAGAAACACCATATATTTT. This chain uses TRBV19 with TRBJ1-3, with no clear D. The germline V gene has CDR1 LNHDA and CDR2 SQIVND (reference sequence). Trimming shortened V by 7 bases and J by 5 bases, and 15 bases separated the two germline ends. The CDR3 extends over 14 amino acids.